Described below is a single T cell receptor (beta chain) sequence and its context. Its antigen is undetermined. This specimen belongs to a study of Tregs in tolerant kidney transplant recipients. Study summary: Recipients received nonmyeloablative bone marrow transplants from related graft donors, with transient mixed chimerism. Study outcomes and limitations: Activated donor B cell expansion appeared to reveal the most relevant donor-specific TCRbeta repertoire. Biological reproducibility was not directly addressed in this study.

CD4+CD25+CD127- Tregs, CD4+CD25- non-Tregs, CD4 and CD8 cells were sorted. The ends lost 2 bases at V and 4 bases at J; junction bases unmatched: 6. The CDR3 is 16 amino acids. Germline lookup yields CDR1 MNHNY and CDR2 SVGAGI (reference sequence). The table came from immunoSEQ multiplex PCR; TCRdb's copy has only in-frame clones and leaves some out. The sample contains about 64,000 clones, around 98% of which appear only once. The chain links TRBV6-6 to TRBJ2-3; 10 bases match TRBD2. This sequence was found in a human donor who received a combined kidney and bone marrow transplant. The specimen was Tregs from blood, collected before the transplant. CDR3 in amino acids: CASSYGTSVVPDTQYF. CDR3 bases: TGTGCCAGCAGTTACGGGACTAGCGTTGTCCCAGATACGCAGTATTTT.